This entry lists 21 T cell receptor beta chains sequenced from one sample in a study of OX40 agonist ivuxolimab in advanced cancers. The protocol used for the library was the immunoSEQ multiplex PCR assay. This immuneACCESS table, as held by TCRdb, lists in-frame sequences with V and J called but not all clones. Of the missing ones, under half trace to an unresolved V gene in checked studies; the others have no known cause. This sample holds tens of thousands of clones; around 90% were observed only once. The ten largest account for roughly 1.3% of the sample. This material consisted of CD4+ or CD8+ T cells sorted from blood, taken in a trial of the OX40 agonist ivuxolimab. These receptors were taken from an adult with an advanced solid tumor such as melanoma, head and neck, liver or kidney cancer.

This clone was detected once. Germline and junction disagree at one end, which may indicate a read error. Within the sample, other DNA sequences also encode this same CDR3. This chain joins TRBV5-1 and TRBJ1-1; perhaps TRBD1 as D (5 bases). CDR3 length: 13 residues. Germline CDR1 is SGHRS and CDR2 is YFSETQ. The CDR3 here is CASSSDTHTEAFF. CDR3 DNA: TGCGCCAGCAGCTCGGACACCCACACCGAAGCTTTCTTT.

The J gene is TRBJ1-5, the V gene TRBV10-2; tentative D call: TRBD1 (5 bases). Germline CDR1 is WSHSY and CDR2 is SAAADI. Trimming took off 2 bases at V and 3 bases at J, with 14 bases between the two ends. The CDR3 is made up of 16 amino acids. The CDR3 DNA is TGCGCCAGCAGTGAGCGTTTGGGGGGTACCAATCAGCCCCAGCATTTT. Protein: CASSERLGGTNQPQHF.

V and J are TRBV7-9 and TRBJ2-5; 9 nucleotides match TRBD1. This CDR3 has 15 residues. V shed 3 bases, J shed 2 bases, and the junction held 4 bases outside the gene matches. The V gene's germline CDR1 is SEHNR and CDR2 FQNEAQ (reference sequence). The CDR3 loop reads CASSFRGQGQETQYF. The CDR3 nucleotides are TGTGCCAGCAGCTTCCGGGGACAGGGTCAAGAGACCCAGTACTTC.

This chain connects TRBV7-6 to TRBJ1-4; 7 nucleotides line up with TRBD1. The germline V gene encodes CDR1 SGHVS and CDR2 FNYEAQ. V was clipped by 5 bases and J by 1 base; unmatched bases: 4. CDR3 size: 15 residues. CDR3 DNA: TGTGCCAGCAGCCCAAACAGGGGAACTAATGAAAAACTGTTTTTT. It is translated as CASSPNRGTNEKLFF.

The gene calls are TRBV7-8 and TRBJ2-1, with D maybe TRBD2 (6 bases). The ends were cut back, 6 bases at V and 0 bases at J, with 9 bases in the middle. The CDR3 covers 14 residues. Looked up from germline, CDR1 is SGHVS and CDR2 is FQNEAQ. CDR3 amino acids: CASRLGGSYNEQFF. CDR3 nucleotides: TGTGCCAGCAGACTGGGGGGCTCCTACAATGAGCAGTTCTTC.

CDR3 amino acids: CASRGQGLNTGELFF. Written as DNA, the CDR3 is TGTGCCAGCAGAGGACAGGGACTGAACACCGGGGAGCTGTTTTTT. The J gene is TRBJ2-2, the V gene TRBV6-1; 8 bases align to TRBD1. Trimming took 6 bases from V and 1 from J; bases not matched to a gene: 4. Germline CDR1 reads MNHNS; CDR2 reads SASEGT. The CDR3 extends over 15 amino acids.

The chain combines TRBV4-3 with TRBJ1-6; D unclear. The CDR3 covers 13 residues. Germline CDR1 is LGHNA and CDR2 is YSLEER. V lost 0 bases to trimming and J lost 10 bases, with 7 bases between them. CDR3 bases: TGCGCCAGCAGCCAAGATCGCGGGTCACCCCTCCACTTT. This translates into CASSQDRGSPLHF.

The chain is built from TRBV5-4 and TRBJ2-1, with TRBD2 matching over 9 bases. The CDR3 length is 15 residues. Germline V gives CDR1 SGHNT, CDR2 YYREEE (reference sequence). V was clipped by 2 bases and J by 3 bases; unmatched bases: 3. CDR3 region: CASSFASGIYNEQFF. CDR3 DNA: TGTGCCAGCAGCTTCGCTAGCGGGATCTACAATGAGCAGTTCTTC.

The chain combines TRBV19 with TRBJ1-5; D is undetermined. The ends were cut back, 5 bases at V and 5 bases at J, with 10 bases in the middle. Looked up from germline, CDR1 is LNHDA and CDR2 is SQIVND (reference sequence). The CDR3 extends over 13 amino acids. The CDR3 spells CASSLRRDQPQHF. CDR3 coding DNA: TGTGCCAGTAGTCTTAGGAGGGATCAGCCCCAGCATTTT.

CDR3 DNA: TGTGCCAGCAGCAAACAGGCCCTTAGCACAGATACGCAGTATTTT. Amino acids: CASSKQALSTDTQYF. V and J are TRBV7-6 and TRBJ2-3, with a weak D call TRBD1 (5 bases). Germline V gene data show CDR1 as SGHVS and CDR2 as FNYEAQ. V lost 5 bases, J lost 0 bases, and 12 bases lay in between. The CDR3 is 15 residues long.

This chain connects TRBV7-2 to TRBJ2-1; D ambiguous. The CDR3 extends over 10 amino acids. CDR1 SGHTA and CDR2 FQGNSA come from the germline V gene. V shed 8 bases and J shed 10 bases, with 9 bases lying between them. As DNA, the CDR3 is TGTGCCAGCGGGGTGTACGAGCAGTTCTTC. Translated, it gives CASGVYEQFF.

The chain has TRBV2 and TRBJ2-3, with D tentatively TRBD1 or TRBD2 (5 bases each). This CDR3 has 14 residues. CDR1 and CDR2 from the germline V gene are SNHLY and FYNNEI. Trimming left V 6 bases short and J 0 bases short, with 10 bases between. The CDR3 bases are TGTGCCAGCAGGGTGGGACCTAGCACAGATACGCAGTATTTT. It encodes CASRVGPSTDTQYF.

The CDR3 coding sequence is TGTGCCAGCAGTGCAGCCCACCCCCCCGAGACCCAGTACTTC. This gives the protein CASSAAHPPETQYF. The chain has TRBV2 and TRBJ2-5; D gene ambiguous. The CDR3 spans 14 residues. V lost 4 bases to trimming and J lost 5 bases, with 14 bases between them. The germline V gene has CDR1 SNHLY and CDR2 FYNNEI. Drawing the rest from reference TRBV2 and TRBJ2-5, the complete variable domain is EPEVTQTPSHQVTQMGQEVILRCVPISNHLYFYWYRQILGQKVEFLVSFYNNEISEKSEIFDDQFSVERPDGSNFTLKIRSTKLEDSAMYFCASSAAHPPETQYFGPGTRLLVL.

The chain carries TRBV6-5 and TRBJ1-1; D remains ambiguous. The CDR3 consists of 15 residues. CDR1 and CDR2 (germline): MNHEY, SVGAGI. Trimming removed 5 bases from V and 1 base from J, with 14 bases in between. The CDR3 DNA reads as TGTGCCAGCAGTCAGAGATACCGGGGGAACACTGAAGCTTTCTTT. Amino acids: CASSQRYRGNTEAFF.

This clone was counted once. This chain connects TRBV7-4 to TRBJ2-7; TRBD1 is a possible D gene (6 bases). CDR3 length: 19 residues. Germline CDR1 is SGHVT and CDR2 is SQSDAQ. Trimming removed 5 bases at V and 6 bases at J, with 32 bases between. The CDR3 nucleotides are TGTGCCAGCAGCCTCCCCCCCCAGGGGTGGGTAATTCTTGGTTTCGAGCAGTACTTC. Translated: CASSLPPQGWVILGFEQYF.

The chain employs TRBV6-5 and TRBJ1-1; D is unclear. The length of the CDR3 is 14 residues. V lost 5 bases and J lost 1, with 11 bases in between. Germline-derived CDR1 and CDR2 are MNHEY and SVGAGI. CDR3 in amino acids: CASSPRVRNTEAFF. The CDR3 DNA is TGTGCCAGCAGTCCGCGGGTCCGGAACACTGAAGCTTTCTTT.

The rearrangement uses TRBV27 and TRBJ2-6; 7 bases map to TRBD1. CDR1 MNHEY and CDR2 SMNVEV come from the germline V gene (reference sequence). This CDR3 comprises 17 residues. V trimming: 5 bases; J trimming: 4 bases; junction bases outside the gene matches: 11. CDR3 nucleotide sequence: TGTGCCAGCAGTCGTAACTGGGGGACAGCCGGGGCCAACGTCCTGACTTTC. Amino acid sequence: CASSRNWGTAGANVLTF.

This chain joins TRBV23-1 and TRBJ1-4, with no clear D. TRBV23-1 is labeled an ORF, and its function is uncertain. The CDR3 covers 11 residues. V was shortened by 10 bases and J by 4 bases, with 7 bases between the two germline ends. The CDR3 DNA sequence: TGCGCCACGGGCCTTAATGAAAAACTGTTTTTT. It translates to CATGLNEKLFF.

The chain carries TRBV5-1 and TRBJ1-2; no clear D. The V end was cut by 4 bases, the J end by 3 bases, with 16 bases between. The CDR3 totals 15 residues. Germline CDR1 reads SGHRS; CDR2 reads YFSETQ. Here the CDR3 DNA reads TGCGCCAGCAGCGATCTAAGTGACCTTTACTATGGCTACACCTTC. As protein: CASSDLSDLYYGYTF.

The rearrangement joins TRBV7-9 to TRBJ1-1, with 10 bases fitting TRBD1. CDR1 and CDR2 (germline): SEHNR, FQNEAQ (reference sequence). This CDR3 contains 15 residues. V was clipped by 5 bases and J by 1 base; unmatched bases: 4. The CDR3 region is CASSTGTGENTEAFF. CDR3 in DNA: TGTGCCAGCAGCACCGGGACAGGGGAGAACACTGAAGCTTTCTTT.

This clone was found a few times. This chain links TRBV5-1 with TRBJ2-6; D is ambiguous. The CDR3 is made up of 17 amino acids. V was shortened by 0 bases and J by 0 bases, with 10 bases between the two germline ends. Germline CDR1 and CDR2: SGHRS and YFSETQ. This CDR3 is CASSLDPLGSGANVLTF. CDR3 bases: TGCGCCAGCAGCTTGGACCCCCTAGGCTCTGGGGCCAACGTCCTGACTTTC.